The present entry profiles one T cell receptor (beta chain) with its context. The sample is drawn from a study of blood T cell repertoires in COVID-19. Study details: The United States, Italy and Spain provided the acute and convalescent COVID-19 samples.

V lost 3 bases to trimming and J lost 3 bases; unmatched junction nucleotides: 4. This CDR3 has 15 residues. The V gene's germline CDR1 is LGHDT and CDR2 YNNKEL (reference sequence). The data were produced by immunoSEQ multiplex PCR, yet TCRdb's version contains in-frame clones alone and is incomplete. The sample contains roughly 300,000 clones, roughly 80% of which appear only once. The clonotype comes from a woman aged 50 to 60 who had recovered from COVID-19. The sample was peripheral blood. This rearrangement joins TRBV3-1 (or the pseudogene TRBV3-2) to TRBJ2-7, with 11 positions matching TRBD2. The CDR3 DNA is TGTGCCAGCAGCCAGGGTAGCGGGGGGGTCTACGAGCAGTACTTC. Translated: CASSQGSGGVYEQYF.